This T cell receptor (beta chain) appears in the sequencing data of a study of technical replicates of blood from a few donors. The table lists this clone with a count of one. The table came from immunoSEQ multiplex PCR; TCRdb's copy has only in-frame clones and leaves some out. The data show around 53,000 clones, roughly 84% seen once. With 0 bases clipped from V and 2 bases from J, the junction kept 3 bases outside the gene matches. The CDR3 extends over 15 amino acids. Germline V gives CDR1 SGHRS, CDR2 YFSETQ. Sequenced input: PBMCs. This sequence joins TRBV5-1 and TRBJ2-7, with TRBD2 identical over 9 bases. This TCR was recovered from a human donor in good health. Some clones in this sample may be carry-over from other donors' samples. CDR3 region: CASSLGGGRAYEQYF. As DNA, the CDR3 is TGCGCCAGCAGCTTGGGGGGCGGGAGGGCCTACGAGCAGTACTTC.